This TCR beta chain was observed in a study of blood T cell repertoires in COVID-19. Study background: COVID-19 samples, acute and convalescent, were from the United States, Italy and Spain. Sources were T cells, B-cell-depleted T cells, or PBMCs; the material itself was cDNA or gDNA.

The V gene lost 0 bases and the J gene lost 8 bases, with 8 bases spanning the gap. Germline lookup yields CDR1 LGHNA and CDR2 YSLEER. The CDR3 loop spans 14 amino acids. As processed by the authors: The authors estimated nucleated cell counts from reference gene primer amplification. Libraries were prepared by immunoSEQ multiplex PCR; TCRdb keeps only in-frame clonotypes and omits some of them. The V and J calls and clone size come from that table; D and trimming were worked out from the DNA. The table shows about 200,000 clones, with about four fifths occurring only once. The source is a woman between 40 and 55 years old with active or convalescent COVID-19. The chain carries TRBV4-3 and TRBJ1-6, with D hard to call. Sequencing was done on a sample of peripheral blood. CDR3 residues: CASSQEQNYSPLHF. In DNA form, the CDR3 reads TGCGCCAGCAGCCAAGAACAGAATTATTCACCCCTCCACTTT.